The source of this T cell receptor (beta chain) is a study of blood T cell repertoires in COVID-19. Study information: Acute and convalescent COVID-19 samples came from the United States, Italy and Spain. PBMCs, B-cell-depleted T cells, or T cells provided the cDNA or gDNA that made up the material.

Here immunoSEQ multiplex PCR was the method, and the copy in TCRdb shows in-frame clones only, minus some. The profile shows about 260,000 clones, approximately 86% of them singletons. This CDR3 contains 15 residues. In germline, CDR1 is MNHEY, CDR2 SVGEGT. After removal of 4 bases from V and 3 bases from J, the junction contained 5 bases not matched to a gene. The sequencing input was peripheral blood. This sequence joins TRBV6-2 or TRBV6-3 and TRBJ2-1, with 8 bases matching TRBD1. The sequence was obtained from a man aged 18 to 30 with active or convalescent COVID-19. For the CDR3, the DNA is TGTGCCAGCAGTTCCCGGACAGGGTACTACAATGAGCAGTTCTTC. Protein sequence: CASSSRTGYYNEQFF.